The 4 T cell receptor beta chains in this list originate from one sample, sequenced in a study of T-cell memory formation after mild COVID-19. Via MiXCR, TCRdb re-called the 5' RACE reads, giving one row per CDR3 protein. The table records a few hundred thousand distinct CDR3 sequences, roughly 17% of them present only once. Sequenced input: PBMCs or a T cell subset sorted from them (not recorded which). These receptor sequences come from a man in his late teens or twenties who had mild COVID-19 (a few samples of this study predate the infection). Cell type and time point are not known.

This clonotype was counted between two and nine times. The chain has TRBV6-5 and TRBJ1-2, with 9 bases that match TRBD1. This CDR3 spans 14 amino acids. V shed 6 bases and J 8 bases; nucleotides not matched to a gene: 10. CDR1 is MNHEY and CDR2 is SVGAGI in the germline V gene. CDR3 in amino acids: CASSERTGVRGYTF. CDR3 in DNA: TGTGCCAGCAGCGAACGGACAGGGGTGCGGGGCTACACCTTC.

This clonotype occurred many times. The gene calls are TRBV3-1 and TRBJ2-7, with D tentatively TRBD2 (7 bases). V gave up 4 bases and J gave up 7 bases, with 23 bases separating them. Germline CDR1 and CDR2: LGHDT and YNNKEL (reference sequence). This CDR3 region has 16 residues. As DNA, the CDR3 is TGTGCCAGCAGCCGCTCGAGAGGGGGGGCGCAGAGAGAGCAGTACTTC. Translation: CASSRSRGGAQREQYF.

The CDR3 DNA follows: TGTGCCAGCAGATGGACAGGGGGTGGTGAAAAACTGTTTTTT. The encoded protein is CASRWTGGGEKLFF. The chain carries TRBV2 and TRBJ1-4; TRBD1 agrees at 10 bases. Per germline, CDR1 SNHLY and CDR2 FYNNEI. The CDR3 sequence is 14 residues long. The V segment lost 6 bases and the J segment 7 bases; nucleotides outside the gene matches: 5.

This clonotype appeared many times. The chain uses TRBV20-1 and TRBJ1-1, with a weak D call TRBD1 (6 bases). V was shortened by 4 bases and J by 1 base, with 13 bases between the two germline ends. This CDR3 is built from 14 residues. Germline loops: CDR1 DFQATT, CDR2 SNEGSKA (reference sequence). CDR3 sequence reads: CSAIRQDTNTEAFF. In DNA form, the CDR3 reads TGCAGTGCTATCAGACAGGACACGAACACTGAAGCTTTCTTT.